The entry below gives a single T cell receptor (beta chain) sequence along with its context. Antigen unknown. The PCR had 60 Vbeta and 13 Jbeta primers. Assay: immunoSEQ multiplex PCR; the TCRdb copy retains only in-frame clones and omits some. In the table there are approximately 190,000 clones, about 80% of which are singletons. Healthy bone marrow donors made up the donor group. CDR3 length: 14 amino acids. After removal of 7 bases from V and 0 bases from J, the junction contained 5 bases not matched to a gene. From germline, CDR1 is SQVTM and CDR2 ANQGSEA. The sample is drawn from a study of cytomegalovirus exposure and HLA in healthy donors. Study findings and constraints: Most of the CMV-associated TCR beta chains (in a later analysis) appeared to be HLA-restricted.

This TCR was recovered from a man between 40 and 49 years old in good health and CMV-seropositive. The chain recombines TRBV29-1 with TRBJ1-3; 8 bases are a match to TRBD1. Sample: PBMCs. The CDR3 DNA sequence: TGCAGCGCTCGGACAGGGAGCTCTGGAAACACCATATATTTT. Its translation: CSARTGSSGNTIYF.